These T cell receptor beta chains were read from a single sample in a study of T cell changes during pregnancy in multiple sclerosis. Data came from immunoSEQ multiplex PCR; TCRdb stores just in-frame clones and leaves some out. The repertoire holds some 47,000 clones, with 85% to 90% as singletons. The input for sequencing was peripheral blood, taken in the first trimester of pregnancy. The receptors were gathered from a female donor with multiple sclerosis, enrolled in a pregnancy study. Each CDR3 is given with its conserved first and last residue. Fields, in order: D gene, clone size, J gene, V gene, CDR3 protein, CDR3 DNA. D genes are given only for firm matches. The size entry is marked missing in some rows and otherwise reads once, few, many or a size class.

>NA|NA|TRBJ2-7|TRBV5-4
CASSLNSYEQYF
TGTGCCAGCAGCCTTAACTCCTACGAGCAGTACTTC
>NA|few|TRBJ1-2|TRBV28
CASSPGQRGYGYTF
TGTGCCAGCAGTCCTGGACAGCGGGGCTATGGCTACACCTTC
>TRBD1|NA|TRBJ1-2|TRBV10-2
CASRRTLRDSRGYTF
TGCGCCAGCAGGCGAACCCTAAGGGACAGCAGGGGCTACACCTTC
>TRBD1|NA|TRBJ1-2|TRBV7-8
CASSPQGAYGYTF
TGTGCCAGCAGCCCCCAGGGGGCGTATGGCTACACCTTC
>NA|few|TRBJ1-6|TRBV10-2
CASSELGSPLHF
TGCGCCAGCAGTGAGCTCGGGTCACCCCTCCACTTT
>TRBD1|once|TRBJ1-4|TRBV6-6
CASGPATGDEKLFF
TGTGCCAGCGGGCCTGCGACAGGGGATGAAAAACTGTTTTTT
>TRBD1|NA|TRBJ1-2|TRBV27
CASSLSGTGGSYTF
TGTGCCAGCAGTTTATCAGGGACAGGGGGCAGCTACACCTTC
>TRBD1|NA|TRBJ2-7|TRBV6-5
CASSYGQGLDEQYF
TGTGCCAGCAGTTATGGACAGGGACTGGACGAGCAGTACTTC
>NA|NA|TRBJ1-2|TRBV10-2
CASGGPYGYTF
TGCGCCAGCGGGGGCCCCTATGGCTACACCTTC
>NA|NA|TRBJ2-5|TRBV7-8
CASSLDGGLAETQYF
TGTGCCAGCAGCTTAGACGGGGGGCTCGCGGAGACCCAGTACTTC
>NA|NA|TRBJ2-1|TRBV7-2
CASSQDYYNEQFF
TGTGCCAGCAGCCAGGACTACTACAATGAGCAGTTCTTC
>TRBD2|NA|TRBJ2-3|TRBV6-1
CASASTSGGADTQYF
TGTGCCAGCGCCTCTACTAGCGGGGGTGCAGATACGCAGTATTTT
>NA|NA|TRBJ2-1|TRBV28
CASLSSRANEQFF
TGTGCCAGCCTGTCCAGCAGGGCCAATGAGCAGTTCTTC
>NA|NA|TRBJ1-5|TRBV21-1
CASSKVGADRVPAQHF
TGTGCCAGCAGCAAAGTCGGGGCGGACAGGGTCCCCGCCCAGCATTTT
>NA|once|TRBJ2-3|TRBV27
CASSEVLLADTQYF
TGTGCCAGCAGTGAAGTCTTACTGGCAGATACGCAGTATTTT
>NA|NA|TRBJ2-4|TRBV7-8
CASSSRLGSGIQYF
TGTGCCAGCAGCTCGAGACTTGGCAGTGGCATTCAGTACTTC
>NA|NA|TRBJ2-2|TRBV9
CASSVAAGELFF
TGTGCCAGCAGCGTAGCGGCCGGGGAGCTGTTTTTT
>TRBD1|NA|TRBJ2-5|TRBV4-1
CASSQDDRDGTQYF
TGCGCCAGCAGCCAAGATGACAGGGACGGAACCCAGTACTTC
>NA|NA|TRBJ1-6|TRBV28
CASSFWTGTLHF
TGTGCCAGCAGTTTCTGGACGGGAACTCTCCACTTT
>TRBD2|NA|TRBJ2-2|TRBV9
CASSPIAGGTNTGELFF
TGTGCCAGCAGCCCTATAGCGGGGGGCACGAACACCGGGGAGCTGTTTTTT
>NA|NA|TRBJ1-2|TRBV15
CATSRDQGGYGYTF
TGTGCCACCAGCAGAGATCAGGGAGGCTATGGCTACACCTTC
>NA|NA|TRBJ2-5|TRBV25-1
CASSEKGLETQYF
TGTGCCAGCAGTGAAAAGGGGCTGGAGACCCAGTACTTC
>TRBD1|NA|TRBJ1-1|TRBV6-1
CASSVTGANTEAFF
TGTGCCAGCAGTGTTACAGGGGCGAACACTGAAGCTTTCTTT
>NA|NA|TRBJ2-7|TRBV30
CAWNLDSSYEQYF
TGTGCCTGGAATCTGGACAGCTCCTACGAGCAGTACTTC
>NA|NA|TRBJ2-2|TRBV6-6
CASTPMLAGELFF
TGTGCCAGCACCCCCATGCTAGCCGGGGAGCTGTTTTTT
>NA|NA|TRBJ1-1|TRBV7-9
CASDTQVGGAWTEAFF
TGTGCCAGCGACACTCAGGTTGGGGGGGCCTGGACTGAAGCTTTCTTT
>TRBD2|NA|TRBJ2-1|TRBV4-3
CASSQVGLDNEQFF
TGCGCCAGCAGCCAAGTGGGACTAGACAATGAGCAGTTCTTC
>TRBD2|NA|TRBJ2-1|TRBV13
CASSPAGFSYNEQFF
TGTGCCAGCAGCCCAGCGGGGTTCTCCTACAATGAGCAGTTCTTC
>TRBD1|NA|TRBJ1-4|TRBV5-8
CASSDGTGSEKLFF
TGTGCCAGCAGCGACGGGACAGGCAGTGAAAAACTGTTTTTT
>NA|NA|TRBJ2-5|TRBV5-1
CASSFNPTTQETQYF
TGCGCCAGCAGCTTTAACCCGACTACCCAAGAGACCCAGTACTTC
>NA|NA|TRBJ2-2|TRBV19
CASSRGIQNTGELFF
TGTGCCAGTAGTCGCGGGATCCAGAACACCGGGGAGCTGTTTTTT
>TRBD1|NA|TRBJ1-1|TRBV2
CASSARTGDTEAFF
TGTGCCAGCAGCGCCCGGACAGGGGACACTGAAGCTTTCTTT
>TRBD2|NA|TRBJ2-2|TRBV7-8
CASSFGTSGNTGELFF
TGTGCCAGCAGCTTTGGGACTAGCGGCAACACCGGGGAGCTGTTTTTT
>NA|NA|TRBJ2-5|TRBV4-3
CASSQGQQETQYF
TGCGCCAGCAGCCAAGGGCAGCAAGAGACCCAGTACTTC